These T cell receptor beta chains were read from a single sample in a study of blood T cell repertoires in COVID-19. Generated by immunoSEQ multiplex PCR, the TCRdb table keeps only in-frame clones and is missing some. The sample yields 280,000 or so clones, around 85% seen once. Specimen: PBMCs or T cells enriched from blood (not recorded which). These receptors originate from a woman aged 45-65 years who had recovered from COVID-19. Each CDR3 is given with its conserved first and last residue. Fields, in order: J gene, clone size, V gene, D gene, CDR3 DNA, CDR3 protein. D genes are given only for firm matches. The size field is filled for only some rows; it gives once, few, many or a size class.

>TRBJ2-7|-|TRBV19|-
TGTGCCAGTATGGTGAGCAGGGACTCCTACGAGCAGTACTTC
CASMVSRDSYEQYF
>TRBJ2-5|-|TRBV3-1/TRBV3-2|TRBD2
TGTGCCAGCAGCTCGTCCTCCGCTTCAGGACTAGCGGGGGATCAAGAGACCCAGTACTTC
CASSSSSASGLAGDQETQYF
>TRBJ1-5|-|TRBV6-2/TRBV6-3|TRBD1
TGTGCCAGCAGTTACTCGAGAGGACCCCGGACAGGGCATCAGCCCCAGCATTTT
CASSYSRGPRTGHQPQHF
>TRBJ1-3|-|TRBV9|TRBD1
TGTGCCAGCAGCGTGACAGGGGTCGGGGGAAACACCATATATTTT
CASSVTGVGGNTIYF
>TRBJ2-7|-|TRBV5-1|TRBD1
TGCGCCAGCAGCTACCGGACGGGACAGGGCACCTACGAGCAGTACTTC
CASSYRTGQGTYEQYF
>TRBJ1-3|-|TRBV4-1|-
TGCGCCAGCAGCCAGCCAGTACAGGGCTCGAAAAACACCATATATTTT
CASSQPVQGSKNTIYF
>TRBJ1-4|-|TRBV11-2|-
TGTGCCAGCAGCTTAGGGGAGGTTACTAATGAAAAACTGTTTTTT
CASSLGEVTNEKLFF
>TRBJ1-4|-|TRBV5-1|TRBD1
TGCGCCAGCAGTTTACTCGGGACAGATAATGAAAAACTGTTTTTT
CASSLLGTDNEKLFF
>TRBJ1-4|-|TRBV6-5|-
TGTGCCAGCACACTGGTAACAACTAATGAAAAACTGTTTTTT
CASTLVTTNEKLFF
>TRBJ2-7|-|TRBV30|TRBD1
TGTGCCTGGAGTGTATTCCAGGGGGCCGACGAGCAGTACTTC
CAWSVFQGADEQYF
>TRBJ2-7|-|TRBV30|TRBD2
TGTGCCTGGAGTCTTAGCGGGGCTCGGCAGTACTTC
CAWSLSGARQYF
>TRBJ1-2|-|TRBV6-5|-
TGTGCCAGCAGTTACCGGGGTTCTTCGAGTAGCTATGGCTACACCTTC
CASSYRGSSSSYGYTF
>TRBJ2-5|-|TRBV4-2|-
TGTGCCAGCAGCCAAGATCTCTCCGGGAAGCAAGAGACCCAGTACTTC
CASSQDLSGKQETQYF
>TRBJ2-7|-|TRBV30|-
TGTGCCTGGAGCCGGGACATAACCTACGAGCAGTACTTC
CAWSRDITYEQYF
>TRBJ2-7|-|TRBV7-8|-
TGTGCCAGCAGCTTATTGGGCAGGAGGAGCTCCTACGAGCAGTACTTC
CASSLLGRRSSYEQYF
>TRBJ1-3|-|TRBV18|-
TGTGCCAGCTCACCAGTCCAGGTTCTGAGCTCTGGAAACACCATATATTTT
CASSPVQVLSSGNTIYF
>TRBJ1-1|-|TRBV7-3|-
TGTGCCAGCAGCTTATTCAGCAGGTCTCCAGCTGAAGCTTTCTTT
CASSLFSRSPAEAFF
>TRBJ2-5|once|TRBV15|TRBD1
TGTGCCACCAGCAGAGGCGAGGCAGGGGGAACTCAAGAGACCCAGTACTTC
CATSRGEAGGTQETQYF
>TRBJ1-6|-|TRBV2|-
TGTGCCAGCAGTGATCAGGGGTCCTATAATTCACCCCTCCACTTT
CASSDQGSYNSPLHF
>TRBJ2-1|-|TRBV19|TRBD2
TGTGCCAGTAGTTTCTCCACGACTAGCGATGAGCAGTTCTTC
CASSFSTTSDEQFF
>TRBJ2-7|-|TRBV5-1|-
TGCGCCAGCAGCGCCCCCGGGACACCCTACGAGCAGTACTTC
CASSAPGTPYEQYF
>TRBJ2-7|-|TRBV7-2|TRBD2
TGTGCCAGCAGCTCCCAAGCGGGAGGGCCCTCCTACGAGCAGTACTTC
CASSSQAGGPSYEQYF
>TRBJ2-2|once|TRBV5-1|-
TGCGCCAGCAGCTTGTGGCAGAACACCGGGGAGCTGTTTTTT
CASSLWQNTGELFF
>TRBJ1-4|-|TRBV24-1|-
TGTGCCACCAGTGATTTTCCAACTAGTGAAAAACTGTTTTTT
CATSDFPTSEKLFF
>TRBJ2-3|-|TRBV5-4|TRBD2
TGTGCCACTAGCGGGATAACAGATACGCAGTATTTT
CATSGITDTQYF
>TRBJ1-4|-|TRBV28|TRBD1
TGTGCCAGTCGGACCGGGCAGGGGGTGGCAACTAATGAAAAACTGTTTTTT
CASRTGQGVATNEKLFF
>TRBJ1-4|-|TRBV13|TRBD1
TGTGCCAGCAGCCACCGACAGGGGCGAAAACTGTTTTTT
CASSHRQGRKLFF
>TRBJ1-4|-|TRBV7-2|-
TGTGCCAGCAGCTTAGGGAGGGTGGAGGGGTATAATGAAAAACTGTTTTTT
CASSLGRVEGYNEKLFF